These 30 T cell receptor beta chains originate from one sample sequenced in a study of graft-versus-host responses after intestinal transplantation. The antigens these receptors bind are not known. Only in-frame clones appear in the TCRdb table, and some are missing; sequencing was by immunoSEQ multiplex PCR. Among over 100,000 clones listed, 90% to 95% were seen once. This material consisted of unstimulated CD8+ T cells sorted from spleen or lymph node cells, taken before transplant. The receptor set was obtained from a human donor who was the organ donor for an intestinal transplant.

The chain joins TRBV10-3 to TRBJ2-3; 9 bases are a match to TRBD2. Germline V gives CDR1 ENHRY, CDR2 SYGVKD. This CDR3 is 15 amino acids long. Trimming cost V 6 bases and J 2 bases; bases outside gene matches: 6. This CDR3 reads CAISEGTSLTDTQYF. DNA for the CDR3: TGTGCCATCAGCGAGGGGACTAGCCTCACAGATACGCAGTATTTT.

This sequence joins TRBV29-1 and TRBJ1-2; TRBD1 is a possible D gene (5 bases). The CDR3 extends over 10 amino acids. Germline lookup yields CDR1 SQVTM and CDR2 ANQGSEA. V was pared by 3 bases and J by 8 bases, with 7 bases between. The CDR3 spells CSVDGTGYTF. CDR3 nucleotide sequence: TGCAGCGTTGACGGGACGGGCTACACCTTC.

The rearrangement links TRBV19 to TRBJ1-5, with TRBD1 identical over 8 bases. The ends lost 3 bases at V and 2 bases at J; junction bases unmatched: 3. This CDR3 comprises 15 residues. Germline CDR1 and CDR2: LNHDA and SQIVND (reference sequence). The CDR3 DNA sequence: TGTGCCAGTAGTATCGACAGGGGCGGCAATCAGCCCCAGCATTTT. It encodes CASSIDRGGNQPQHF. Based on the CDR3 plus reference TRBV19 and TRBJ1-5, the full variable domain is DGGITQSPKYLFRKEGQNVTLSCEQNLNHDAMYWYRQDPGQGLRLIYYSQIVNDFQKGDIAEGYSVSREKKESFPLTVTSAQKNPTAFYLCASSIDRGGNQPQHFGDGTRLSIL.

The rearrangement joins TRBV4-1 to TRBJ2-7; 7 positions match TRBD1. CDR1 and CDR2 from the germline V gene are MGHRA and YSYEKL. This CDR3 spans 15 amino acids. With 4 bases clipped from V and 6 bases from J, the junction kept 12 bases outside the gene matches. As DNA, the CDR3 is TGCGCCAGCAGCCCTAGGACAGGCGAATTTATCGAGCAGTACTTC. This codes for CASSPRTGEFIEQYF.

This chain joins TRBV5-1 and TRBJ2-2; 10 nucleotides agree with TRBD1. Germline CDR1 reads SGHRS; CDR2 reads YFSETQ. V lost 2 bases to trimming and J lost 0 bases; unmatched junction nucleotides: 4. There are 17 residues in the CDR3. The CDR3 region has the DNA TGCGCCAGCAGCTTACCGACAGGGGGCACGAACACCGGGGAGCTGTTTTTT. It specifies CASSLPTGGTNTGELFF.

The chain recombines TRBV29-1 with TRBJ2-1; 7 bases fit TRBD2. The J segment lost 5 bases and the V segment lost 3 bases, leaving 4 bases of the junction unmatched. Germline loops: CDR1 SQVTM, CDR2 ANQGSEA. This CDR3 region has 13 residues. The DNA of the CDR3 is TGCAGCGTTGACCCCCTAGCGGACAATGAGCAGTTCTTC. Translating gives CSVDPLADNEQFF.

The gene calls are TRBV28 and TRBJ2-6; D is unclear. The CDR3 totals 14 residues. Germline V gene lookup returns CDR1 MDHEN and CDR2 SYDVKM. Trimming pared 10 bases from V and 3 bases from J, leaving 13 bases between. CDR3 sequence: CATTSGGGANVLTF. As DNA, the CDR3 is TGTGCCACCACATCGGGTGGTGGGGCCAACGTCCTGACTTTC. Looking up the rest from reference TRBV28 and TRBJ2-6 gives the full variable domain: DVKVTQSSRYLVKRTGEKVFLECVQDMDHENMFWYRQDPGLGLRLIYFSYDVKMKEKGDIPEGYSVSREKKERFSLILESASTNQTSMYLCATTSGGGANVLTFGAGSRLTVL.

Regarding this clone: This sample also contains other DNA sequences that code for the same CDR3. The CDR3 coding sequence is TGCAGCGTCGAACAGGGGTTGACTAGCGGGGCCGAGCAGTTCTTC. Its protein product is CSVEQGLTSGAEQFF. The chain recombines TRBV29-1 with TRBJ2-1; TRBD2 matches at 11 bases. V trimming: 6 bases; J trimming: 10 bases; junction bases outside the gene matches: 14. The germline V gene has CDR1 SQVTM and CDR2 ANQGSEA. This CDR3 has 15 residues.

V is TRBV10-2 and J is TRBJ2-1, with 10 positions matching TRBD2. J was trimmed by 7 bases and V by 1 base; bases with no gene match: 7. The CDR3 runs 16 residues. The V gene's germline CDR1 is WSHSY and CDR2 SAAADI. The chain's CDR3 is CASSEFSGRPQNEQFF. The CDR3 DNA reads TGCGCCAGCAGTGAGTTTAGCGGGAGGCCGCAAAATGAGCAGTTCTTC.

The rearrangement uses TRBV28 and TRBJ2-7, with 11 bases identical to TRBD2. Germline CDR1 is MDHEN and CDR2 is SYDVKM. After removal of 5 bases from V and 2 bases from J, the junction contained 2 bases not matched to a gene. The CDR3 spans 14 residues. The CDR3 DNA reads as TGTGCCAGCAGTCTAGCGGGAGGAGCCTACGAGCAGTACTTC. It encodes CASSLAGGAYEQYF.

The CDR3 nucleotides are TGTGCCAGCAGCAACCCCAAGACAGGGAACGAGCAGTACTTC. Its translation is CASSNPKTGNEQYF. The rearrangement links TRBV6-5 to TRBJ2-7, with 7 bases aligning to TRBD1. Germline V gives CDR1 MNHEY, CDR2 SVGAGI. With V trimmed by 6 bases and J by 5 bases, 10 bases remained unmatched. This CDR3 has 14 amino acids.

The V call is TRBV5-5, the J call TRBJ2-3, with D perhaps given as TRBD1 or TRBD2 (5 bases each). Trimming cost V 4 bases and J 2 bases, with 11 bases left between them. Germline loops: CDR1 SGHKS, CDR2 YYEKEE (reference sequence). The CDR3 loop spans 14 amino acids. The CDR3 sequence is CASSPGTSTDTQYF. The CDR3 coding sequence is TGTGCCAGCAGCCCGGGGACCTCCACAGATACGCAGTATTTT.

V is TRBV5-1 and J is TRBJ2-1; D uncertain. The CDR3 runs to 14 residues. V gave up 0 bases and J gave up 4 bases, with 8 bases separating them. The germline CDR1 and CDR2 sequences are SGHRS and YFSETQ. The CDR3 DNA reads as TGCGCCAGCAGCTTGGCACCTCAATACAATGAGCAGTTCTTC. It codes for CASSLAPQYNEQFF. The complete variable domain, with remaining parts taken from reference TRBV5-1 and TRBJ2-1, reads KAGVTQTPRYLIKTRGQQVTLSCSPISGHRSVSWYQQTPGQGLQFLFEYFSETQRNKGNFPGRFSGRQFSNSRSEMNVSTLELGDSALYLCASSLAPQYNEQFFGPGTRLTVL.

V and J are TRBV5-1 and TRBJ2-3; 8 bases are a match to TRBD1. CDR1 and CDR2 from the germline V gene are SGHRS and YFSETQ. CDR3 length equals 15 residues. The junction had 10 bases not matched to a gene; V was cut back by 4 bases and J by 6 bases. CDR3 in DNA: TGCGCCAGCAGCCCTTGGGACAGGTCCCTCGATACGCAGTATTTT. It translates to CASSPWDRSLDTQYF.

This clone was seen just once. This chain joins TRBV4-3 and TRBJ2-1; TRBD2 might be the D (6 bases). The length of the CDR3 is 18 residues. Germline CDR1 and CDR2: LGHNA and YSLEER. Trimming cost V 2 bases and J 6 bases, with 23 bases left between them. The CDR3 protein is CASSQLQTGGGQGNEQFF. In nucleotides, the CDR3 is TGCGCCAGCAGCCAACTACAGACCGGGGGAGGCCAGGGCAATGAGCAGTTCTTC.

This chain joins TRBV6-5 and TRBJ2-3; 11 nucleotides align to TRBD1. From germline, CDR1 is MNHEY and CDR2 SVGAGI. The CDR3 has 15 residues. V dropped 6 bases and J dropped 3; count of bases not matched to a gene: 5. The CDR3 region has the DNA TGTGCCAGCAGCCCGGGACAGGGGGTAACAGATACGCAGTATTTT. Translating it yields CASSPGQGVTDTQYF.

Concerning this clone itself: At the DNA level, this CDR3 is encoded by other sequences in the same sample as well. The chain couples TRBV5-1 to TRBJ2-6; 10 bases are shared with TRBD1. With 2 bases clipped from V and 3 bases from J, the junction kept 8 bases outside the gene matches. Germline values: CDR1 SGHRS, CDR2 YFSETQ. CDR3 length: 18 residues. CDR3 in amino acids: CASSFGTGVENGANVLTF. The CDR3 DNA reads TGCGCCAGCAGCTTTGGGACAGGGGTTGAAAATGGGGCCAACGTCCTGACTTTC.

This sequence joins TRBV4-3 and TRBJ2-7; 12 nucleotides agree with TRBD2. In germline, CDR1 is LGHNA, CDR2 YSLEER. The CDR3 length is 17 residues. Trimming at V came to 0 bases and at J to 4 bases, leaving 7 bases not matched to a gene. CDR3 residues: CASSQEWRLAGGYEQYF. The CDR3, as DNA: TGCGCCAGCAGCCAAGAATGGCGGCTAGCGGGAGGGTACGAGCAGTACTTC.

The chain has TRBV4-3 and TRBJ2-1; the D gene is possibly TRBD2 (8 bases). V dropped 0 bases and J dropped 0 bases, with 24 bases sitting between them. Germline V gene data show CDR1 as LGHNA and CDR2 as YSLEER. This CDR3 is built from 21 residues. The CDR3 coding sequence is TGCGCCAGCAGCCAAGATTCCATTTCTGGACTAGCAGGGGGCTCCTACAATGAGCAGTTCTTC. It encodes CASSQDSISGLAGGSYNEQFF.

CDR3 sequence reads: CASTPVPGPNQPQHF. The CDR3 coding sequence is TGTGCCAGTACCCCTGTCCCAGGTCCGAATCAGCCCCAGCATTTT. V is TRBV19 and J is TRBJ1-5; D not certain. CDR1 LNHDA and CDR2 SQIVND come from the germline V gene (reference sequence). The V end lost 7 bases, the J end lost 4 bases, and 17 bases lay between the germline ends. This CDR3 has 15 residues.

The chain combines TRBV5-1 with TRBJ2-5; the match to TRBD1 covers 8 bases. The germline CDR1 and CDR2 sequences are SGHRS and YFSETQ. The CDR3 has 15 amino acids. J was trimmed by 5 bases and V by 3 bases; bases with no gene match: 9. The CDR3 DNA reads TGCGCCAGCAGCTCAGGGGGCGGGTCAGCTGAGACCCAGTACTTC. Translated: CASSSGGGSAETQYF.

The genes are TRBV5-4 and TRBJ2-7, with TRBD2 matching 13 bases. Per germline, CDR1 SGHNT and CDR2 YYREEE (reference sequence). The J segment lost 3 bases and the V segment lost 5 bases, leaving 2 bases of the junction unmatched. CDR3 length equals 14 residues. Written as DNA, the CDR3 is TGTGCCAGCAGTCGGACTAGCGGGAGCTACGAGCAGTACTTC. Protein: CASSRTSGSYEQYF.

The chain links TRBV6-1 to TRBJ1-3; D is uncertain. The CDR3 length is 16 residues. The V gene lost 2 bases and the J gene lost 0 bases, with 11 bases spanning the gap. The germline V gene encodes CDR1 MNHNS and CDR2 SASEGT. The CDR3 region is CASSEWVRNSGNTIYF. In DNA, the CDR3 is TGTGCCAGCAGTGAATGGGTACGGAACTCTGGAAACACCATATATTTT.

This CDR3 reads CASSLVGPSYEQYF. For the CDR3, the DNA is TGTGCCAGCAGCTTAGTTGGCCCCTCCTACGAGCAGTACTTC. The chain links TRBV7-2 to TRBJ2-7; D not resolved. Per germline, CDR1 SGHTA and CDR2 FQGNSA. The CDR3 is 14 amino acids. V lost 1 base and J lost 0, with 7 bases in between.

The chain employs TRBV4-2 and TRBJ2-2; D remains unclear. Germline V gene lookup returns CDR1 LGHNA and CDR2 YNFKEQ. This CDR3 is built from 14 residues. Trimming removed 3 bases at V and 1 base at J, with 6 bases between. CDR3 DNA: TGTGCCAGCAGCCAGGGAAAGAACACCGGGGAGCTGTTTTTT. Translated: CASSQGKNTGELFF.

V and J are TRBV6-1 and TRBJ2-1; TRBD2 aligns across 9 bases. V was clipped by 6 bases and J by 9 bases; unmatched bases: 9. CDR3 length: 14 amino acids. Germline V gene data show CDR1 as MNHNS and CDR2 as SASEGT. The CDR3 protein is CASRLAGRSLEQFF. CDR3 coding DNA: TGTGCCAGCAGGCTAGCGGGAAGGAGTCTTGAGCAGTTCTTC.

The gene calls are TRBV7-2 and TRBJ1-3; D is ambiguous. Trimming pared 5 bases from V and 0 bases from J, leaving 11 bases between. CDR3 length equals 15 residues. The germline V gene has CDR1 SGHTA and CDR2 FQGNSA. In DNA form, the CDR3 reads TGTGCCAGCAGCCCCCGAGGGTCCTCTGGAAACACCATATATTTT. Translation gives CASSPRGSSGNTIYF.

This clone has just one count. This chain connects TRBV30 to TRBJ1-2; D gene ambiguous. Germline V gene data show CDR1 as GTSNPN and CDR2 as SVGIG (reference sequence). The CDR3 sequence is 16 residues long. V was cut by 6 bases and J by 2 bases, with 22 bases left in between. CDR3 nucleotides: TGTGCCTGTACGCAGACCATGGGCAGTCTAAACTATGGCTACACCTTC. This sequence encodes CACTQTMGSLNYGYTF.

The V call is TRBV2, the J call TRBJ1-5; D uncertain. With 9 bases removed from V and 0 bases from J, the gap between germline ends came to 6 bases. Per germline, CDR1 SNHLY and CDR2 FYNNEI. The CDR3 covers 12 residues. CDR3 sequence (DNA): TGTGCCAGTGCGGTTAGCAATCAGCCCCAGCATTTT. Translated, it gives CASAVSNQPQHF. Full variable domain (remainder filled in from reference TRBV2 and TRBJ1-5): EPEVTQTPSHQVTQMGQEVILRCVPISNHLYFYWYRQILGQKVEFLVSFYNNEISEKSEIFDDQFSVERPDGSNFTLKIRSTKLEDSAMYFCASAVSNQPQHFGDGTRLSIL.

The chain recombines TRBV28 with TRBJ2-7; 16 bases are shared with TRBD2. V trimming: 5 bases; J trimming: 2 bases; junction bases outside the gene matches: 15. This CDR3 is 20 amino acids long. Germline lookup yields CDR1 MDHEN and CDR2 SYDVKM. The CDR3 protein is CASSIPGLAGGPFPTYEQYF. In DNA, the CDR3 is TGTGCCAGCAGTATACCGGGACTAGCGGGAGGGCCGTTCCCAACCTACGAGCAGTACTTC.